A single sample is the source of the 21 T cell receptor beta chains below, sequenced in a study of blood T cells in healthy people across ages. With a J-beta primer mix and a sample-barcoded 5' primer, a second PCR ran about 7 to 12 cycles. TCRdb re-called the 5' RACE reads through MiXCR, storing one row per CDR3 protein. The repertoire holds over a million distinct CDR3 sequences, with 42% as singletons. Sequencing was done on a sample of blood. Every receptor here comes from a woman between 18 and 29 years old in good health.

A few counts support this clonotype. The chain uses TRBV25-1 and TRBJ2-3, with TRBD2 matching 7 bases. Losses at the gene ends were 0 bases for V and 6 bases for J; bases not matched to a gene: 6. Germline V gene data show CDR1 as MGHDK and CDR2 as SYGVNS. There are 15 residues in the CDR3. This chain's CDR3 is CASSEYFLAADTQYF. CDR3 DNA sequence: TGTGCCAGCAGTGAATATTTCCTAGCGGCGGATACGCAGTATTTT.

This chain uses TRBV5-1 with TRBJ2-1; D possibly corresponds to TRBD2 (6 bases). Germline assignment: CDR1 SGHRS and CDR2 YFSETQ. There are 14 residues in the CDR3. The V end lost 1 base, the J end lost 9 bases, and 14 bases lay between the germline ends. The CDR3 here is CASSLTRDSLEQFF. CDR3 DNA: TGCGCCAGCAGCTTGACCCGGGACTCCCTTGAGCAGTTCTTC.

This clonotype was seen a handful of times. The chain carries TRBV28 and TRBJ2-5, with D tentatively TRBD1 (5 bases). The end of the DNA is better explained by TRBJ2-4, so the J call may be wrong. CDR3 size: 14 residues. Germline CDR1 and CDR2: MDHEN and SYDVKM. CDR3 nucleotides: TGTGCCAGCAGCCCGCCTACAGGCCGGAACATTCAGTACTTC. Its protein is CASSPPTGRNIQYF.

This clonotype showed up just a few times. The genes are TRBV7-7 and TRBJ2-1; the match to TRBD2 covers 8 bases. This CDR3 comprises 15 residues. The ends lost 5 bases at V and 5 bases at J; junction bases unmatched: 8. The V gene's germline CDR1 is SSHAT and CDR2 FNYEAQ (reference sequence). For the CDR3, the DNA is TGTGCCAGCAGCCCCGGGACTAGTCGCCACAATGAGCAGTTCTTC. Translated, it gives CASSPGTSRHNEQFF.

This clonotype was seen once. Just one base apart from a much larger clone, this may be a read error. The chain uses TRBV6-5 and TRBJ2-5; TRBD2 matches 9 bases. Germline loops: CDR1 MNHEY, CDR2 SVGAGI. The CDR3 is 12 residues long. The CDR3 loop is CAGRGTSETQYF. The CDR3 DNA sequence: TGTGCCGGCAGAGGGACTAGCGAGACCCAGTACTTC.

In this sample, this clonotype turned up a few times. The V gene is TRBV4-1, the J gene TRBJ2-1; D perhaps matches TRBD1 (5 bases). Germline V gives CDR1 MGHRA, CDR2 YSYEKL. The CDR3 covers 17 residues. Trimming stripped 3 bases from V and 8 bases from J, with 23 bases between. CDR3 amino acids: CASSHPKTGAGLDEQFF. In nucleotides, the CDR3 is TGCGCCAGCAGCCATCCCAAAACAGGCGCAGGGCTTGATGAGCAGTTCTTC.

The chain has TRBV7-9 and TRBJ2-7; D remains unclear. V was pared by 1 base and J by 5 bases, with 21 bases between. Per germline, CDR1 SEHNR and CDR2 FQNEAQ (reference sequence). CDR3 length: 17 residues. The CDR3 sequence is CASSLDGPSWVSHEQYF. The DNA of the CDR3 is TGTGCCAGCAGCTTAGATGGGCCTAGTTGGGTCAGCCACGAGCAGTACTTC.

CDR3 DNA sequence: TGCAGTGCTACGGCAGCCTCACCGAACTATGGCTACACCTTC. This translates into CSATAASPNYGYTF. The chain employs TRBV20-1 and TRBJ1-2; D not resolved. CDR1 and CDR2 from the germline V gene are DFQATT and SNEGSKA (reference sequence). The length of the CDR3 is 14 residues. Trimming took 4 bases from V and 2 from J, leaving 14 bases between them.

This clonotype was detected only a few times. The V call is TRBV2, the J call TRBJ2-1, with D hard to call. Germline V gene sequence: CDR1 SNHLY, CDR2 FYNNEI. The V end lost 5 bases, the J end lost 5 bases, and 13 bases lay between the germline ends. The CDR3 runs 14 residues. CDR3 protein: CASSQWTWDNEQFF. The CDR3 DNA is TGTGCCAGCAGTCAATGGACCTGGGACAATGAGCAGTTCTTC.

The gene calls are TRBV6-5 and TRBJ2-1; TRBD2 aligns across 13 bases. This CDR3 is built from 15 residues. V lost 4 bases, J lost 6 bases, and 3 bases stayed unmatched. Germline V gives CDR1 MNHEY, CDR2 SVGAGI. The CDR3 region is CASSWTSGSRNEQFF. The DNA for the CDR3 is TGTGCCAGCAGTTGGACTAGCGGGAGTCGCAATGAGCAGTTCTTC.

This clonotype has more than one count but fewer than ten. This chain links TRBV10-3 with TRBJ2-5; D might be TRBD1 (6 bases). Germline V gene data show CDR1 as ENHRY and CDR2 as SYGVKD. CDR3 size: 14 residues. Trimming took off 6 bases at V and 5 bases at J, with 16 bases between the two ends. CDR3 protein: CAISPQGARETQYF. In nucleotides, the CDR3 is TGTGCCATCAGCCCACAGGGTGCCCGGGAGACCCAGTACTTC.

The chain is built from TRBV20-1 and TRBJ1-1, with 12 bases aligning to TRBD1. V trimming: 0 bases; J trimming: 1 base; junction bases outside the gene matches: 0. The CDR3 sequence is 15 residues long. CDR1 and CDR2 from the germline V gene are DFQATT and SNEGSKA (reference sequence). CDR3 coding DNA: TGCAGTGCTAGAGAGGGACAGGGGGCGAACACTGAAGCTTTCTTT. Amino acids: CSAREGQGANTEAFF.

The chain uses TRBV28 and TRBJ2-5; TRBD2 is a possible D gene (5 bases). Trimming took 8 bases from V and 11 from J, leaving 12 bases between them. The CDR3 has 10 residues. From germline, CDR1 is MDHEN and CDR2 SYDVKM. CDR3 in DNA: TGTGCCAGCGGGTCGAGGGAGCAGTACTTC. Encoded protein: CASGSREQYF.

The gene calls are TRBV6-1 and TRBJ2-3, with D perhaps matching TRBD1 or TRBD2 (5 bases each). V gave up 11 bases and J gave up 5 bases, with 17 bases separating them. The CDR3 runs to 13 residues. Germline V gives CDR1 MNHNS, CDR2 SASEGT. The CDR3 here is CAARWGSGDTQYF. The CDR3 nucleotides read TGTGCCGCACGTTGGGGGAGTGGAGATACGCAGTATTTT.

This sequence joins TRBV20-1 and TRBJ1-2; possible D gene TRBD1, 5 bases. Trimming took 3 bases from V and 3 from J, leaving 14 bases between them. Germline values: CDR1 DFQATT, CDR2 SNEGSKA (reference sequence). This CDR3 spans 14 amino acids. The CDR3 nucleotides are TGCAGTGCTAGGACCGACAGAAACGACTATGGCTACACCTTC. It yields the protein CSARTDRNDYGYTF.

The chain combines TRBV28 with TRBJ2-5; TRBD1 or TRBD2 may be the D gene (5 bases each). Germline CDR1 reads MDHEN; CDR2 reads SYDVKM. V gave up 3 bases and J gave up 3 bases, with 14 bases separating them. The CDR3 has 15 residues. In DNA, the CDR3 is TGTGCCAGCAGTTTTATGGGCCTGGGGGAAGAGACCCAGTACTTC. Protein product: CASSFMGLGEETQYF.

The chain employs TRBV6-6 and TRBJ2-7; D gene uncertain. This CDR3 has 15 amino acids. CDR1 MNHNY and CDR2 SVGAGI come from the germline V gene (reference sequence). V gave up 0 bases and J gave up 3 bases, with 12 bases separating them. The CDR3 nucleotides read TGTGCCAGCAGTTACTCCTCTCCGGACCACTACGAGCAGTACTTC. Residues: CASSYSSPDHYEQYF.

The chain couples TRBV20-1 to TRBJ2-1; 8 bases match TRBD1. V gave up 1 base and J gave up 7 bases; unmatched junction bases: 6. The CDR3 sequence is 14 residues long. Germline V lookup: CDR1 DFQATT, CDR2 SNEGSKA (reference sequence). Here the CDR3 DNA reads TGCAGTGCTAGAGCAGGGGGCAGGGGGAATGAGCAGTTCTTC. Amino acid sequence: CSARAGGRGNEQFF.

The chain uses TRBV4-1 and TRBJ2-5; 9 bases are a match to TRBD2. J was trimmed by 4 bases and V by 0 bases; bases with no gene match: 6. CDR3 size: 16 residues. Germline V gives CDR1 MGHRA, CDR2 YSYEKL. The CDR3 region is CASSQDLSGSGETQYF. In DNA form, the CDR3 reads TGCGCCAGCAGCCAAGATCTTAGCGGGAGTGGAGAGACCCAGTACTTC.

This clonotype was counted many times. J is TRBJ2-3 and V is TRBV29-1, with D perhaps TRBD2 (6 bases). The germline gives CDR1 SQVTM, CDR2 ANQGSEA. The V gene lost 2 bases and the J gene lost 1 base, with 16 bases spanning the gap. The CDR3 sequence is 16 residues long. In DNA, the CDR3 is TGCAGCGTTGAAACCTGGGGGGAGATCGGCACAGATACGCAGTATTTT. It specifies CSVETWGEIGTDTQYF.

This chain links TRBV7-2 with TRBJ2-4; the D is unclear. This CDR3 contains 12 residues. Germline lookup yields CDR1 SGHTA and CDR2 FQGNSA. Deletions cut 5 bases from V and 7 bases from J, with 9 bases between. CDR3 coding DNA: TGTGCCAGCAGCCCCCTCCATAACATTCAGTACTTC. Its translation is CASSPLHNIQYF.